Listed below are T cell receptor beta chains from one sample, sequenced in a study of cytomegalovirus exposure and HLA in healthy donors. TCRdb's copy holds only in-frame clones and misses some; the assay was immunoSEQ multiplex PCR. The sample holds approximately 210,000 clones, approximately 86% seen once. Sequenced input: PBMCs. These TCRs come from a woman under 30 in good health and CMV-seronegative. CDR3s include the opening cysteine and the closing phenylalanine or tryptophan. The order of the fields is D gene, V gene, clone size, J gene, CDR3 DNA, CDR3 protein. D genes are given only for firm matches. Not every row has a clone size; where given, it reads once, few, many or a size class.

TRBD1	TRBV19	-	TRBJ2-7	TGTGCCAGTAGTATCGACAGGGGGCCTATTTACGAGCAGTACTTC	CASSIDRGPIYEQYF
TRBD2	TRBV27	-	TRBJ2-1	TGTGCCAGCAGGATGGGACTAGTATACAATGAGCAGTTCTTC	CASRMGLVYNEQFF
-	TRBV19	-	TRBJ1-2	TGTGCCAGTAGTAACAGCAACTATGGCTACACCTTC	CASSNSNYGYTF
-	TRBV5-1	-	TRBJ2-5	TGCGCCAGCAGGTTAGAGGGTGGACAGACCCAGTACTTC	CASRLEGGQTQYF
TRBD2	TRBV27	-	TRBJ2-1	TGTGCCAGCAGTCCGCTGGGGCTAGCGGGAGTGAATGAGCAGTTCTTC	CASSPLGLAGVNEQFF
TRBD1	TRBV30	-	TRBJ1-2	TGTGCCTGGAGTGTAAAAGGGGGCTTTTATGGCTACACCTTC	CAWSVKGGFYGYTF
-	TRBV28	-	TRBJ1-1	TGTGCCAGCAGTGCCGGGTCCTTAGCGATGAACACTGAAGCTTTCTTT	CASSAGSLAMNTEAFF
-	TRBV6-1	-	TRBJ1-5	TGTGCCAGCACAGGGGTCTACGGTCAGCCCCAGCATTTT	CASTGVYGQPQHF
TRBD1	TRBV10-3	-	TRBJ2-7	TGTGCCATCAGCACCATACACAGGGGCCACTACGAGCAGTACTTC	CAISTIHRGHYEQYF
-	TRBV7-3	-	TRBJ2-5	TGTGCCAGCAGCTTAATCGGTGGTATCTCAGGGACCCAGTACTTC	CASSLIGGISGTQYF
TRBD1	TRBV28	few	TRBJ1-4	TGTGCCAGCACCAGCGGACAGGGGGAAGCGGAAAAACTGTTTTTT	CASTSGQGEAEKLFF